This TCR beta chain was obtained from a study of prognosis after radiotherapy for stage I lung cancer (dated by TCRdb to about 2021). Study-level background: Between April 2018 and January 2019, under 20 stage I NSCLC patients were enrolled in Nanjing, China. About 20% of the 19 patients developed distant metastases after SBRT, at a median of around 7 months; the other 15 showed no significant progression. SBRT was not combined with any concurrent therapy in any patient. Squamous cell carcinoma histology was identified in roughly 7 patients, and adenocarcinoma histology was identified in more than ten patients. Ages in the cohort of approximately 14 men and more than five women ranged from about 50 to 84 years, with a median of 74. Image-guided IMRT or VMAT was used to deliver SBRT in 3 to 5 fractions at a biologically effective dose of at least 100 Gy. The study sequenced some 38 blood samples from 19 patients, one before and one after SBRT per patient. All patients were regarded as medically inoperable, because of comorbidities in roughly twelve patients and refusal of surgery in several patients. This study profiled peripheral blood TCR beta repertoires from stage I NSCLC patients before and after stereotactic body radiotherapy and linked the repertoires to distant failure. About five patients had oligometastatic NSCLC after their primary tumor was surgically resected, and under 15 patients had newly diagnosed primary stage I lung tumors.

What the research found in general, with its limitations: TRBV and TRBJ usage frequencies reportedly varied with metastasis status, involving two V genes at baseline and several V and two J genes after SBRT. Post-SBRT Shannon entropy and its change from baseline were lower in patients who developed distant metastases; baseline Shannon entropy was not associated with metastases. No determination of tumor specificity was made for expanded TCR clones. The small cohort and short follow-up limited the study, so independent validation of the findings is needed. A decrease in unique TCR clone counts was observed after SBRT (median roughly 10,000 before versus some 6,900 after; Wilcoxon paired P=0.011). None of the reported P values were adjusted for multiple comparisons.

All patients had node-negative disease on CT and PET/CT, and none had a history of other malignancies or had previously received chemotherapy or radiotherapy. At each of two time points, about 5.5 milliliters of peripheral venous blood were collected in EDTA tubes. Ficoll-Paque Plus density-gradient centrifugation was used to isolate PBMCs. Right after collection, samples were placed at -80 degrees C and kept there until analysis. The TCR beta CDR3 region was amplified from genomic DNA by two rounds of multiplex PCR. The first PCR round used primers specific to each TRBV and TRBJ gene, and the primer sequences were filed in Chinese patent CN105087789A. Universal primers were used in the second round of PCR. The Roche High Pure PCR Template Preparation Kit was used to extract genomic DNA from frozen PBMCs. An Illumina HiSeq 3000 was used to sequence the libraries paired-end with 151 bp reads. The original methods were these. Raw reads lacking the multiplex PCR primer sequences were removed with CutAdapt. Using PEAR, the high-quality paired reads were merged into contigs. By aligning each contig to reference sequences, MiXCR assigned the TRB V, D and J gene segments to that contig. To remove sequencing errors, CDR3 sequences were clustered according to base quality and sequence similarity. Shannon entropy, normalized by the natural log of the productive TCR sequence number, served as the measure of diversity. To get clonality, Shannon entropy was divided by the natural log of the number of unique clonotypes, and that result was subtracted from one. The Youden index of ROC curves was used to select progression-free survival cut-offs for repertoire metrics, and analyses were performed in R 3.5.3. TCRdb passed the public sequencing reads through fastp at Q25 and MiXCR, retaining productive beta sequences. Each entry is one CDR3 protein sequence, shown with its most common DNA and genes. For this entry, the V and J calls and clone size follow TCRdb and not the study's own pipeline. In all, the sample holds around 19,000 distinct CDR3 sequences, and roughly 55% of those were seen once. The top ten clonotypes cover less than 30% of the sample.

This clonotype is labeled medium-sized (0.01 to 0.1%). No cognate antigen has been identified for it. The sample holds no much larger clone one base away, and base qualities are not on file. This receptor was taken from a donor aged 50 or older with non-small cell lung cancer. The material was PBMCs, obtained before or after stereotactic body radiation therapy (not recorded which).

CDR3 region: CASSQGTRVSYGYTF. The DNA sequence follows: TGTGCCAGCAGCCAAGGTACCAGGGTCTCCTATGGCTACACCTTC. This chain is built from TRBV3-1 and TRBJ1-2; matching of 5 bases hints at TRBD1 as the D gene. Trimming at the junction amounts to 1 base on V and 4 bases on J, and the germline ends lie 13 bases apart. Taken from the germline V gene (reference sequence), the CDR1 and CDR2 loops are LGHDT and YNNKEL. Counted from cysteine to phenylalanine, this CDR3 has 15 amino acids. Only the CDR3 DNA stays, 45 bases, in frame from base 1.